Included here is one TCR beta chain sequence, with context. Sequence at one end of the junction differs from germline and may be a read error. Germline V gene data show CDR1 as DFQATT and CDR2 as SNEGSKA (reference sequence). This CDR3 comprises 14 residues. The entry originates in a study of T-cell reconstitution after alpha-beta-depleted transplantation in children. A TCRbeta library incorporating unique molecular identifiers was prepared. TCRdb redid the calling of the PCR reads with MiXCR, one entry per CDR3 protein. This table has just over 350,000 distinct CDR3 sequences, about an eighth appearing once.

The source is a human donor who donated a stem cell graft to a child with Fanconi anemia. The V and J genes are TRBV20-1 and TRBJ2-7, with 7 bases fitting TRBD1. Sequenced material: PBMCs, taken from the stem cell graft. CDR3 loop: CSAGETGWNYEQYF. CDR3 nucleotide sequence: TGCAGTGCTGGAGAGACAGGGTGGAACTACGAGCAGTACTTC.